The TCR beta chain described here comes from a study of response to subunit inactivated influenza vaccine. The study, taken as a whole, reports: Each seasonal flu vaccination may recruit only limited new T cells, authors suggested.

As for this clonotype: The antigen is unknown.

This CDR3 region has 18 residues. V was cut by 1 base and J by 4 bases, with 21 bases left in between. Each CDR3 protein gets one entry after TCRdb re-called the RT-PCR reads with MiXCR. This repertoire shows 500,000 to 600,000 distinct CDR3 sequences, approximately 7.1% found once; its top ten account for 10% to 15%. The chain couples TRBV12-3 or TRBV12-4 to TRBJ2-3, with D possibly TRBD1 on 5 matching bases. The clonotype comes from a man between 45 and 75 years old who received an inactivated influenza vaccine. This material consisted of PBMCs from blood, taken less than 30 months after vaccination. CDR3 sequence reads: CASSLVGRGLQHADTQYF. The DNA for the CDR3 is TGTGCCAGCAGTTTAGTGGGTAGGGGCCTTCAACATGCAGATACGCAGTATTTT.